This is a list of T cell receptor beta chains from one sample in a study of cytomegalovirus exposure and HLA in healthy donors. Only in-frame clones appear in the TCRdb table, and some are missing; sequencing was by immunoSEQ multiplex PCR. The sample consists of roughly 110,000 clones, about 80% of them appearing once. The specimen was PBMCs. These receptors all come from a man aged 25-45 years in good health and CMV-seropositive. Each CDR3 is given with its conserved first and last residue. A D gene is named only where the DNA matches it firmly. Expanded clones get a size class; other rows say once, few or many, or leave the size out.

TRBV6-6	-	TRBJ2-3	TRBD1	CASSPGQGRSDTQYF	TGTGCCAGCAGTCCAGGACAGGGGCGGTCAGATACGCAGTATTTT
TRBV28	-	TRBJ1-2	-	CASTHQGAYGYTF	TGTGCCAGCACCCATCAGGGCGCCTATGGCTACACCTTC
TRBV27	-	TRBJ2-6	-	CASSLSGANGLTF	TGTGCCAGCAGTTTATCAGGGGCCAACGGCCTGACTTTC
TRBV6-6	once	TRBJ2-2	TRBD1	CASSTTGTANTGELFF	TGTGCCAGCAGTACAACCGGGACAGCAAACACCGGGGAGCTGTTTTTT
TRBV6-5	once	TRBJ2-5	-	CASSYSDRRETQYF	TGTGCCAGCAGTTACTCTGATAGGAGAGAGACCCAGTACTTC
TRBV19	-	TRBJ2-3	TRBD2	CASTPSGGTDTQYF	TGTGCCAGTACCCCTAGCGGGGGCACAGATACGCAGTATTTT
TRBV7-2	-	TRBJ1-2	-	CASSLQVNGYTF	TGTGCCAGCAGCTTACAGGTGAATGGCTACACCTTC
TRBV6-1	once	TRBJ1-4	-	CASSGYTSGSEKLFF	TGTGCCAGCAGTGGATACACTAGTGGAAGTGAAAAACTGTTTTTT
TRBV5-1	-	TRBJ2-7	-	CASSVDTPRGEQYF	TGCGCCAGCAGCGTTGACACTCCCCGGGGGGAGCAGTACTTC
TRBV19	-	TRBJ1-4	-	CASSVIGVEDEKLFF	TGTGCCAGTAGTGTCATAGGGGTGGAAGATGAAAAACTGTTTTTT
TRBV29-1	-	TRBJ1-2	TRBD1	CSVETGVGYGYTF	TGCAGCGTAGAGACAGGGGTGGGCTATGGCTACACCTTC
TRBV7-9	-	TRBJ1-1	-	CSSSLSQIGGQEAFF	TGTTCCAGCAGCTTATCTCAGATAGGTGGACAGGAAGCTTTCTTT
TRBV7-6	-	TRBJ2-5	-	CASSPAGGLPETQYF	TGTGCCAGCAGCCCAGCCGGGGGGCTGCCAGAGACCCAGTACTTC
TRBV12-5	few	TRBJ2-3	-	CASGPAGTGEEDTQYF	TGTGCTAGTGGTCCCGCGGGAACAGGCGAGGAAGATACGCAGTATTTT
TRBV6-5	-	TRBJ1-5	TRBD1	CASSYTGDGNQPQHF	TGTGCCAGCAGTTATACAGGGGACGGCAATCAGCCCCAGCATTTT
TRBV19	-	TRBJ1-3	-	CASSMAAVGNTIYF	TGTGCCAGTAGTATGGCGGCGGTAGGAAACACCATATATTTT
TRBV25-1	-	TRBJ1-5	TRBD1	CASSSGQASNQPQHF	TGTGCCAGCAGCTCCGGACAGGCAAGCAATCAGCCCCAGCATTTT
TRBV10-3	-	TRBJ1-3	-	CAISELKWDFAGNTIYF	TGTGCCATCAGTGAGTTAAAATGGGACTTTGCCGGAAACACCATATATTTT
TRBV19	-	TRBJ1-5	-	CASSMFPGVGQPQHF	TGTGCCAGTAGTATGTTCCCAGGGGTCGGTCAGCCCCAGCATTTT
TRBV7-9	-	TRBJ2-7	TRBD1	CASRPDRLSSYEQYF	TGTGCCAGCAGACCGGACAGGCTGAGCTCCTACGAGCAGTACTTC
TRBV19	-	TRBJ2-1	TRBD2	CASSISGNNEQFF	TGTGCCAGTAGTATAAGCGGGAACAATGAGCAGTTCTTC
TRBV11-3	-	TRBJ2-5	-	CASSSRWTVQETQYF	TGTGCCAGCAGCTCGAGATGGACAGTCCAAGAGACCCAGTACTTC
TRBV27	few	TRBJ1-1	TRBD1	CASSGGQVGYTEAFF	TGTGCCAGCAGTGGGGGACAGGTTGGTTACACTGAAGCTTTCTTT
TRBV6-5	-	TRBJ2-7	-	CASSYSTQGYEQYF	TGTGCCAGCAGTTACTCGACACAGGGCTACGAGCAGTACTTC
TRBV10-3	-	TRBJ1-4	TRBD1	CAIRPGTGGGEGEKLFF	TGTGCCATCAGACCCGGGACAGGTGGGGGAGAAGGTGAAAAACTGTTTTTT
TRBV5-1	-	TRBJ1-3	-	CASSTEYSGNTIYF	TGCGCCAGCAGTACTGAATACTCTGGAAACACCATATATTTT
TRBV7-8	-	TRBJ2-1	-	CASSFQGRDEQFF	TGTGCCAGCAGCTTTCAGGGAAGAGATGAGCAGTTCTTC